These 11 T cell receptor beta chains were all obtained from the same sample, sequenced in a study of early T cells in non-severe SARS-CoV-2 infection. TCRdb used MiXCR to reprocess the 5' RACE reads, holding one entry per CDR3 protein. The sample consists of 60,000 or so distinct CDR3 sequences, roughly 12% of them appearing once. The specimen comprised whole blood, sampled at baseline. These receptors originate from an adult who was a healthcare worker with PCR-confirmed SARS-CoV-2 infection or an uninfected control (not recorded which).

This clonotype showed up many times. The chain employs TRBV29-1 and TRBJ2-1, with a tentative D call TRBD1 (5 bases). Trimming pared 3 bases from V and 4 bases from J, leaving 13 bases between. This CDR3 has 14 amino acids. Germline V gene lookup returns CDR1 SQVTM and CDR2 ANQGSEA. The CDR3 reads CSVEGGALYNEQFF. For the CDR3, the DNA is TGCAGCGTTGAGGGTGGGGCCCTGTACAATGAGCAGTTCTTC.

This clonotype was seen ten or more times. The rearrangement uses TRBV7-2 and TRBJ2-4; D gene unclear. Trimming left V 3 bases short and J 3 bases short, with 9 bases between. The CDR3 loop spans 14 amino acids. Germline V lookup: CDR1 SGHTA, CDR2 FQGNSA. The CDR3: CASSFLVGKNIQYF. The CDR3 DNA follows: TGTGCCAGCAGCTTTTTGGTTGGCAAAAACATTCAGTACTTC. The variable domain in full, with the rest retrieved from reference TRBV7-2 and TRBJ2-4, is GAGVSQSPSNKVTEKGKDVELRCDPISGHTALYWYRQSLGQGLEFLIYFQGNSAPDKSGLPSDRFSAERTGGSVSTLTIQRTQQEDSAVYLCASSFLVGKNIQYFGAGTRLSVL.

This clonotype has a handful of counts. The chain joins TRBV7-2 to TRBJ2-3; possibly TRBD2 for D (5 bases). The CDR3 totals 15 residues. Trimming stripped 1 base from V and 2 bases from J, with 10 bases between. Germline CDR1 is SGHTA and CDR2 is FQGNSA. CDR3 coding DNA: TGTGCCAGCAGCTTAGTCGTGCGGGTCACAGATACGCAGTATTTT. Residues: CASSLVVRVTDTQYF.

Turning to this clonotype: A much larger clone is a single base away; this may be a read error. CDR3 sequence: CATSRDVAELYF. The DNA for the CDR3 is TGTGCCACCAGCAGAGATGTGGCCGAGCTGTACTTC. The rearrangement links TRBV15 to TRBJ2-7, with D uncertain. Germline V gives CDR1 LNHNV, CDR2 YYDKDF (reference sequence). The CDR3 runs to 12 residues.

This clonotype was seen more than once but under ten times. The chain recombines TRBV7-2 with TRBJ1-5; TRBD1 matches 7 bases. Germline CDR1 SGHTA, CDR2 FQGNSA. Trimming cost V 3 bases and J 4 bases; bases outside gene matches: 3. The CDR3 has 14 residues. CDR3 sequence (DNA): TGTGCCAGCAGCTTTTCGGGACAGAATCAGCCCCAGCATTTT. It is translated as CASSFSGQNQPQHF.

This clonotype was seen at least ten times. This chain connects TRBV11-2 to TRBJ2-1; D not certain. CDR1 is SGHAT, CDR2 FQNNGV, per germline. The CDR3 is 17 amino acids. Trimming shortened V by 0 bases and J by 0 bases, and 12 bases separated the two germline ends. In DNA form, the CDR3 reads TGTGCCAGCAGCTTAGATTTTGAGGCGAGCTCCTACAATGAGCAGTTCTTC. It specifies CASSLDFEASSYNEQFF.

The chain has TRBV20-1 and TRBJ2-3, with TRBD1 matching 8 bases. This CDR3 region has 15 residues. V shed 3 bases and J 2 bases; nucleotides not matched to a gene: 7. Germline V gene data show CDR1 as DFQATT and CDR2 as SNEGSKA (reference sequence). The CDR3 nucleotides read TGCAGTGCTAGTCACCGGACAGGGACCACAGATACGCAGTATTTT. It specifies CSASHRTGTTDTQYF.

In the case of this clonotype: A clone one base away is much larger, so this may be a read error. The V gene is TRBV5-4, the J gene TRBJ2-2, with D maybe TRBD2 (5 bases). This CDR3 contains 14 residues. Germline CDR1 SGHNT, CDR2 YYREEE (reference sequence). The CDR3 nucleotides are TGTGCCAGCAGCGTAATGCTCGGCACCGGGGAGCCGTTTTTT. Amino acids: CASSVMLGTGEPFF.

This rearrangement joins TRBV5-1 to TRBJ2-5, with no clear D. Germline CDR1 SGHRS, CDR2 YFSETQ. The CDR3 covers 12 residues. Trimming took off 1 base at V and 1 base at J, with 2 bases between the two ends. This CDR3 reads CASSLTQETQYF. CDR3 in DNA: TGCGCCAGCAGCTTGACCCAAGAGACCCAGTACTTC.

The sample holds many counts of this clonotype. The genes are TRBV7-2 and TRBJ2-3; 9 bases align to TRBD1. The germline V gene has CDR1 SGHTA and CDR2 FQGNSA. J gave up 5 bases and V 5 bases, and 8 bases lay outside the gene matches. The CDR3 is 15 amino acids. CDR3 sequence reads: CASSVRTGEGDTQYF. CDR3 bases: TGTGCCAGCAGCGTTCGGACAGGGGAAGGAGATACGCAGTATTTT. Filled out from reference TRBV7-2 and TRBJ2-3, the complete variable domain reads GAGVSQSPSNKVTEKGKDVELRCDPISGHTALYWYRQSLGQGLEFLIYFQGNSAPDKSGLPSDRFSAERTGGSVSTLTIQRTQQEDSAVYLCASSVRTGEGDTQYFGPGTRLTVL.

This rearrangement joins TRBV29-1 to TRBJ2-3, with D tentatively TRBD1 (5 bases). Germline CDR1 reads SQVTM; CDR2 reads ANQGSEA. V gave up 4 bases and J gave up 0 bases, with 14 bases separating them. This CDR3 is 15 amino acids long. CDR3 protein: CSVGWGYASTDTQYF. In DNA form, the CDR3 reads TGCAGCGTTGGATGGGGCTACGCTAGCACAGATACGCAGTATTTT.